This T cell receptor (beta chain) was captured by sequencing in a study of blood T cell repertoires in COVID-19. Study summary: In each case, the material was cDNA or gDNA derived from T cells, B-cell-depleted T cells, or PBMCs.

Repertoires were generated with immunoSEQ multiplex PCR, while TCRdb's copy carries only in-frame clones and drops some. The sample has 52,000 or so clones; about 90% are singletons. The sample comprised peripheral blood. This receptor was taken from a human donor in a cohort sampled during active COVID-19.

The CDR3 region has the DNA TGTGCCAGCAGCTTAGGGGGGACTGATACCGGCAATGAGCAGTTCTTC. This gives the protein CASSLGGTDTGNEQFF. The chain recombines TRBV11-1 with TRBJ2-1, with D perhaps TRBD2 (6 bases). Germline V gene lookup returns CDR1 SGHAT and CDR2 FQDESV (reference sequence). This CDR3 is built from 16 residues. V lost 1 base and J 6 bases, leaving 16 bases between the germline ends.